The 9 T cell receptor beta chains given below trace back to one sample, sequenced in a study of technical replicates of blood from a handful of donors. Sequencing was performed with immunoSEQ multiplex PCR; in TCRdb, only in-frame clones are kept and a portion is missing. The table lists approximately 80,000 clones, more than 85% of them singletons. The sample was T cells isolated from PBMCs. These receptors all stem from a human donor in good health.

The gene calls are TRBV4-1 and TRBJ1-4; D is unclear. The length of the CDR3 is 15 residues. Trimming took off 1 base at V and 0 bases at J, with 6 bases between the two ends. Germline V CDR1 and CDR2: MGHRA, YSYEKL. CDR3 protein: CASSQGTSTNEKLFF. As DNA, the CDR3 is TGCGCCAGCAGCCAAGGGACTTCAACTAATGAAAAACTGTTTTTT.

The rearrangement joins TRBV6-5 to TRBJ2-7; D is perhaps TRBD2 (6 bases). V was trimmed by 5 bases and J by 4 bases, leaving 15 bases between them. CDR3 size: 14 residues. The germline V gene encodes CDR1 MNHEY and CDR2 SVGAGI. In DNA, the CDR3 is TGTGCCAGCAGTACTCAGGGAGGAAGATACGAGCAGTACTTC. Translation: CASSTQGGRYEQYF.

Points on this clone: Mismatch with germline at one junction end may stem from a read error. The J gene is TRBJ2-7, the V gene TRBV7-7; 8 nucleotides agree with TRBD1. The CDR3 has 16 amino acids. Germline CDR1 reads SSHAT; CDR2 reads FNYEAQ (reference sequence). The CDR3, as DNA: TGTGCTAGCAGCTCCCGACAGGGGTACCTACGTGTCGAGCAGTACTTC. Amino acids: CASSSRQGYLRVEQYF.

The chain employs TRBV19 and TRBJ1-1; 8 nucleotides line up with TRBD1. With 1 base clipped from V and 0 bases from J, the junction kept 1 base outside the gene matches. Looked up from germline, CDR1 is LNHDA and CDR2 is SQIVND (reference sequence). The CDR3 covers 15 residues. The CDR3, as DNA: TGTGCCAGTAGTATAGGGACAGGGATGAACACTGAAGCTTTCTTT. Translated: CASSIGTGMNTEAFF.

This rearrangement joins TRBV6-1 to TRBJ2-3; TRBD1 matches at 8 bases. Germline lookup yields CDR1 MNHNS and CDR2 SASEGT. This CDR3 region has 15 residues. Trimming removed 4 bases from V and 1 base from J; junction bases left unmatched: 4. CDR3 DNA: TGTGCCAGCAGTGCCCAGGGGGCTCGCACAGATACGCAGTATTTT. Translation: CASSAQGARTDTQYF.

The rearrangement uses TRBV4-1 and TRBJ1-4, with unresolved D. The CDR3 is 12 amino acids. From germline, CDR1 is MGHRA and CDR2 YSYEKL. V lost 3 bases, J lost 11 bases, and 10 bases lay in between. Written as DNA, the CDR3 is TGCGCCAGCAGCCAGGTAATGGAGAAACTGTTTTTT. Protein: CASSQVMEKLFF.

This chain connects TRBV19 to TRBJ2-2, with D hard to call. V lost 3 bases and J 6 bases, leaving 23 bases between the germline ends. From germline, CDR1 is LNHDA and CDR2 SQIVND (reference sequence). CDR3 length: 18 residues. CDR3 region: CASSIVSSHTYLPGELFF. The CDR3 coding sequence is TGTGCCAGTAGTATTGTTTCCTCCCATACCTATCTTCCCGGGGAGCTGTTTTTT.

The count of this clone is one. The genes are TRBV5-3 and TRBJ2-3; 8 bases map to TRBD2. TRBV5-3 is treated as an ORF (open reading frame) with a function not yet certain. V trimming: 6 bases; J trimming: 3 bases; junction bases outside the gene matches: 24. The CDR3 has 20 amino acids. As DNA, the CDR3 is TGTGCCAGAAAAGTTGTCTCTACGTGGCAAAAGCGGGAGAGGACAGATACGCAGTATTTT. It codes for CARKVVSTWQKRERTDTQYF.

The rearrangement joins TRBV5-1 to TRBJ2-7; D may be TRBD1 (6 bases). Germline V lookup: CDR1 SGHRS, CDR2 YFSETQ. The CDR3 sequence is 16 residues long. The germline V and J ends were trimmed by 4 bases and 2 bases, with 19 bases remaining between them. As DNA, the CDR3 is TGCGCCAGCAGCCCCATAGGGGGACCGCTTGCCTACGAGCAGTACTTC. It is translated as CASSPIGGPLAYEQYF.